The 17 T cell receptor beta chains presented below share a single source sample, sequenced in a study of blood T cell repertoires in COVID-19. TCRdb's copy holds only in-frame clones and misses some; the assay was immunoSEQ multiplex PCR. The sample lists just under 350,000 clones, 85% to 90% occurring once. Sequencing was done on a sample of peripheral blood. These receptors originate from a woman aged 45-65 years with COVID-19, enrolled during active disease.

V gene TRBV7-2 combines with J gene TRBJ1-4; the match to TRBD1 covers 7 bases. This CDR3 comprises 17 residues. V lost 4 bases and J lost 2; bases outside the gene matches: 10. Per the germline V gene, CDR1 is SGHTA and CDR2 is FQGNSA. This CDR3 reads CASSSTGRQLTNEKLFF. CDR3 nucleotide sequence: TGTGCCAGCAGCTCGACAGGGAGGCAGTTGACTAATGAAAAACTGTTTTTT.

CDR3 coding DNA: TGTGCCTCTACTCGCGGTACTTCTCTAAATAGGCTAGCCGGGGAGCTGTTTTTT. Translated, it gives CASTRGTSLNRLAGELFF. The rearrangement joins TRBV5-6 to TRBJ2-2; D is ambiguous. The CDR3 runs to 18 residues. V was cut by 10 bases and J by 6 bases, with 31 bases left in between. Germline CDR1 and CDR2: SGHDT and YYEEEE.

This chain uses TRBV11-3 with TRBJ1-1; D is possibly TRBD1 (6 bases). Trimming pared 5 bases from V and 1 base from J, leaving 11 bases between. Per germline, CDR1 SGHNT and CDR2 YENEEA. This CDR3 comprises 14 residues. The chain's CDR3 is CASSQIRGNTEAFF. The CDR3 bases are TGTGCCAGCAGCCAAATCAGGGGGAACACTGAAGCTTTCTTT.

The V and J genes are TRBV6-5 and TRBJ2-7; the match to TRBD1 covers 9 bases. The trim removed 6 bases at V and 1 base at J, leaving 7 bases unmatched. This CDR3 contains 15 residues. Germline CDR1 reads MNHEY; CDR2 reads SVGAGI. CDR3 protein: CASRDGQGISYEQYF. The CDR3, as DNA: TGTGCCAGCAGGGACGGACAGGGGATTTCCTACGAGCAGTACTTC.

The chain recombines TRBV27 with TRBJ2-1; the match to TRBD2 covers 8 bases. The CDR3 loop spans 14 amino acids. J was trimmed by 8 bases and V by 6 bases; bases with no gene match: 9. Germline values: CDR1 MNHEY, CDR2 SMNVEV (reference sequence). The CDR3 DNA reads as TGTGCCAGCAGCACTAGCGGCCGGGGGGATGAGCAGTTCTTC. It encodes CASSTSGRGDEQFF.

This rearrangement joins TRBV5-1 to TRBJ1-1; the D gene is possibly TRBD1 (5 bases). The CDR3 extends over 15 amino acids. V was trimmed by 2 bases and J by 2 bases, leaving 13 bases between them. The V gene's germline CDR1 is SGHRS and CDR2 YFSETQ. The CDR3 region has the DNA TGCGCCAGCAGCTTTGGCAGGACAATAAACACTGAAGCTTTCTTT. Translated: CASSFGRTINTEAFF.

This chain connects TRBV7-2 to TRBJ2-2, with 13 positions matching TRBD2. The length of the CDR3 is 16 residues. V shed 7 bases, J shed 5 bases, and the junction held 7 bases outside the gene matches. CDR1 is SGHTA and CDR2 is FQGNSA in the germline V gene. The CDR3 spells CASTRLAGGLTGELFF. The DNA of the CDR3 is TGTGCCAGCACCCGACTAGCGGGAGGTCTTACCGGGGAGCTGTTTTTT.

The V gene is TRBV3-1 (or the pseudogene TRBV3-2), the J gene TRBJ2-1; TRBD2 aligns across 9 bases. The germline V gene has CDR1 LGHDT and CDR2 YNNKEL (reference sequence). The CDR3 is 17 residues long. The V gene end was trimmed by 4 bases and the J gene end by 6 bases; junction bases not matched to a gene: 13. The CDR3 DNA follows: TGTGCCAGCAGCCCCTTCTGGAGCGGGAGGCGGGTCAATGAGCAGTTCTTC. This gives the protein CASSPFWSGRRVNEQFF.

Written as DNA, the CDR3 is TGTGCCAGCAGGATACAGGGGCGCACAGATACGCAGTATTTT. It yields the protein CASRIQGRTDTQYF. J is TRBJ2-3 and V is TRBV7-9; the match to TRBD1 covers 7 bases. The germline gives CDR1 SEHNR, CDR2 FQNEAQ (reference sequence). Trimming removed 6 bases from V and 1 base from J; junction bases left unmatched: 4. This CDR3 is 14 amino acids long.

This clone was seen a few times. The genes are TRBV7-2 and TRBJ1-1; tentative D call: TRBD1 (5 bases). Per germline, CDR1 SGHTA and CDR2 FQGNSA. Trimming shortened V by 1 base and J by 5 bases, and 11 bases separated the two germline ends. The CDR3 is 14 residues long. The CDR3 region has the DNA TGTGCCAGCAGCTTAGTAGGGGTTGGGACTGAAGCTTTCTTT. Its protein is CASSLVGVGTEAFF.

V is TRBV27 and J is TRBJ1-1; D gene uncertain. The CDR3 is made up of 12 amino acids. The V end was cut by 6 bases, the J end by 4 bases, with 9 bases between. Germline CDR1 MNHEY, CDR2 SMNVEV (reference sequence). The CDR3 sequence: CASRSRATEAFF. The CDR3 nucleotides read TGTGCCAGCAGGTCGCGGGCCACTGAAGCTTTCTTT.

V gene TRBV18 combines with J gene TRBJ2-5; 13 bases match TRBD2. The ends lost 6 bases at V and 4 bases at J; junction bases unmatched: 5. The CDR3 extends over 15 amino acids. Germline V gene data show CDR1 as KGHSH and CDR2 as LQKENI. The CDR3 DNA is TGTGCCAGCTCCGTGGGACTAGCGGGATTAGAGACCCAGTACTTC. It encodes CASSVGLAGLETQYF.

This sequence joins TRBV29-1 and TRBJ2-6, with D uncertain. The CDR3 spans 13 residues. Per the germline V gene, CDR1 is SQVTM and CDR2 is ANQGSEA. V shed 7 bases and J shed 0 bases, with 7 bases lying between them. The CDR3: CSAQSSGANVLTF. The CDR3 DNA reads as TGCAGCGCACAGAGCTCTGGGGCCAACGTCCTGACTTTC.

This clone came up once. The chain has TRBV10-3 and TRBJ1-2, with a possible D match to TRBD1 (5 bases). Germline assignment: CDR1 ENHRY and CDR2 SYGVKD. Trimming took off 5 bases at V and 1 base at J, with 5 bases between the two ends. There are 12 residues in the CDR3. The CDR3: CAISQGNYGYTF. The CDR3 nucleotides read TGTGCCATCAGTCAGGGTAACTATGGCTACACCTTC.

This chain joins TRBV21-1 and TRBJ1-3; no check of the table's D call, TRBD1, against the DNA was made. TRBV21-1 is recorded as a pseudogene. This CDR3 has 16 amino acids. The CDR3: CASRKGEHGRRNTIYF. The CDR3 DNA sequence: TGTGCCAGCAGGAAGGGGGAGCATGGTAGAAGAAACACCATATATTTT.

The chain links TRBV18 to TRBJ2-2; tentative D call: TRBD1 (5 bases). Looked up from germline, CDR1 is KGHSH and CDR2 is LQKENI. The CDR3 extends over 15 amino acids. V lost 3 bases and J lost 5, with 13 bases in between. The CDR3 spells CASSPSRAGTGELFF. Here the CDR3 DNA reads TGTGCCAGCTCACCTTCCAGGGCAGGAACCGGGGAGCTGTTTTTT.

V is TRBV7-8 and J is TRBJ1-1; D perhaps matches TRBD1 (5 bases). Trimming cost V 1 base and J 5 bases, with 11 bases left between them. Germline CDR1 SGHVS, CDR2 FQNEAQ. The CDR3 is made up of 14 amino acids. The CDR3 bases are TGTGCCAGCAGCTTAGTAGCGGGGGAAACTGAAGCTTTCTTT. Translated, it gives CASSLVAGETEAFF.